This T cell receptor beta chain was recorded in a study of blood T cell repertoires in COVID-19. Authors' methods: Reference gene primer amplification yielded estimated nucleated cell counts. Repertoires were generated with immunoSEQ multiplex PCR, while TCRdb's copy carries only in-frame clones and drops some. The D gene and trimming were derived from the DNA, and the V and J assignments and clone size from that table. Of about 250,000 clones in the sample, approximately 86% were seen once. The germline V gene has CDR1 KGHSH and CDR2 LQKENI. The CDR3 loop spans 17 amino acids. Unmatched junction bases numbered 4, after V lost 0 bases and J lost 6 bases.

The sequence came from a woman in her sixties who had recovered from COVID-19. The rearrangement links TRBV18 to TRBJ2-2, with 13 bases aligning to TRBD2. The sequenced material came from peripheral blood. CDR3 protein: CASSPPGTSGAAGELFF. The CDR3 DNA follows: TGTGCCAGCTCACCACCCGGGACTAGCGGGGCAGCCGGGGAGCTGTTTTTT.